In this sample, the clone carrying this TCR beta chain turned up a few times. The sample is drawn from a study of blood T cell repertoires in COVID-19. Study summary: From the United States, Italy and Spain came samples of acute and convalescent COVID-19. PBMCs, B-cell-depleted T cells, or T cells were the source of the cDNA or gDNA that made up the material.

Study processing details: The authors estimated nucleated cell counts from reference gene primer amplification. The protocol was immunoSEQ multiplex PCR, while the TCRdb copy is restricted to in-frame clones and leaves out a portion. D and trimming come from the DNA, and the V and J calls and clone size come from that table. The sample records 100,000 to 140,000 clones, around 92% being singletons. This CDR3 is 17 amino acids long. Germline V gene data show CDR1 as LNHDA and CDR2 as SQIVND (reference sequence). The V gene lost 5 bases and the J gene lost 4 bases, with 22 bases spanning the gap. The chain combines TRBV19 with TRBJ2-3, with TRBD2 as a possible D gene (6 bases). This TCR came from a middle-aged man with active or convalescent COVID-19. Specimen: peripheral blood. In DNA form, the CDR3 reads TGTGCCAGTAGTGGAACCTGGGGGGTCCCCTTCTCAGATACGCAGTATTTT. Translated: CASSGTWGVPFSDTQYF.